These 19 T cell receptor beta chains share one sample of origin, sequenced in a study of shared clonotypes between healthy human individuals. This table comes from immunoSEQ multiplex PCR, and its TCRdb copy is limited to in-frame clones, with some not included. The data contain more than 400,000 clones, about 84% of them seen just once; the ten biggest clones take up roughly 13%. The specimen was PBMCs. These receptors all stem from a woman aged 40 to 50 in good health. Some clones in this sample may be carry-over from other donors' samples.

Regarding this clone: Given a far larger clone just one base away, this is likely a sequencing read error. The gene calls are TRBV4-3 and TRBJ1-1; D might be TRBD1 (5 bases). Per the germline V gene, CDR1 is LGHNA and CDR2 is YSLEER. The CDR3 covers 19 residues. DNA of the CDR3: TGCGCCAGCAGCAAAGATCTAATCGGACAAGGGAGGACTAGCACTGAAGCTTTCTTT. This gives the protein CASSKDLIGQGRTSTEAFF.

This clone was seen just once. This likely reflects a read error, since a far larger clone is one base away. For the CDR3, the DNA is TGTGCCTGGCGACGCGGAGGACAGAGGAACACCAGGGAGCTGTTTTTT. It is translated as CAWRRGGQRNTRELFF. This chain links TRBV30 with TRBJ2-2; D is perhaps TRBD1 (6 bases). CDR3 length equals 16 residues. Germline V gives CDR1 GTSNPN, CDR2 SVGIG (reference sequence).

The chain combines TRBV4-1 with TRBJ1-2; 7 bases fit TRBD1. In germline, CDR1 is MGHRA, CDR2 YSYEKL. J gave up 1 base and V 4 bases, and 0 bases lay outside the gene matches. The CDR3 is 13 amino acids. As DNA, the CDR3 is TGCGCCAGCAGCCGACAGGGTAACTATGGCTACACCTTC. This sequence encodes CASSRQGNYGYTF.

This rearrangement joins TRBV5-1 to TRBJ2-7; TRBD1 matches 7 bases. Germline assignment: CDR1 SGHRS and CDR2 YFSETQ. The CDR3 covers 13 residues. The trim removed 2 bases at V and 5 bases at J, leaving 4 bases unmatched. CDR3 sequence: CASSFEGQDEQYF. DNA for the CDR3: TGCGCCAGCAGCTTCGAAGGACAGGACGAGCAGTACTTC.

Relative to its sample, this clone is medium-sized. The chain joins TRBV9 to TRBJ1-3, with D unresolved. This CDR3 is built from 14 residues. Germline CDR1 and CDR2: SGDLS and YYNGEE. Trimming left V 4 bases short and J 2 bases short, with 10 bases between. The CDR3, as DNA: TGTGCCAGCAGCCTCACTTTTGCTGGAAACACCATATATTTT. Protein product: CASSLTFAGNTIYF.

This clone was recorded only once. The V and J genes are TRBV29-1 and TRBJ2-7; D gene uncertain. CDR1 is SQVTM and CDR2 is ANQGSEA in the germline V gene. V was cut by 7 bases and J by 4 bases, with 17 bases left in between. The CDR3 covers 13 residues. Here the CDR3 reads CSAKTGPTYEQYF. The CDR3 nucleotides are TGCAGCGCCAAGACCGGGCCGACATACGAGCAGTACTTC.

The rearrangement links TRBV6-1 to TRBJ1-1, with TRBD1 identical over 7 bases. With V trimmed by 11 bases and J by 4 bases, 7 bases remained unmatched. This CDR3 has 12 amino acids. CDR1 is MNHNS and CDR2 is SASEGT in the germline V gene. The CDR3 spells CAGRQGGTEAFF. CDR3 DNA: TGTGCCGGACGACAGGGAGGCACTGAAGCTTTCTTT.

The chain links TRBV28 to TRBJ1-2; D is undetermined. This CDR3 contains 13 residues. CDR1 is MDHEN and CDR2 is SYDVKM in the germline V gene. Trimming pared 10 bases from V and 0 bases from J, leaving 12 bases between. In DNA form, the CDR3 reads TGTGCCACGGATGGATTATCTAACTATGGCTACACCTTC. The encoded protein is CATDGLSNYGYTF.

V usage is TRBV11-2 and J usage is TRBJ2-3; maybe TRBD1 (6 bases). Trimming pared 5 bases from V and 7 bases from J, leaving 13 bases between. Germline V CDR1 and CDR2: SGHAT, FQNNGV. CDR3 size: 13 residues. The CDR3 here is CASSNPGANTQYF. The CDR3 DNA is TGTGCCAGCAGCAATCCAGGGGCAAATACGCAGTATTTT.

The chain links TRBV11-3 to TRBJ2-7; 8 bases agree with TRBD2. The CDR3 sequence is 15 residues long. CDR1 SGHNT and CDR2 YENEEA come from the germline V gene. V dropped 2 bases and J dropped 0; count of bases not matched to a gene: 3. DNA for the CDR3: TGTGCCAGCAGCTTAAAAGCGGGGGACTCCTACGAGCAGTACTTC. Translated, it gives CASSLKAGDSYEQYF. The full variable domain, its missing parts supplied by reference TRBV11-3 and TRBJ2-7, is EAGVVQSPRYKIIEKKQPVAFWCNPISGHNTLYWYLQNLGQGPELLIRYENEEAVDDSQLPKDRFSAERLKGVDSTLKIQPAELGDSAVYLCASSLKAGDSYEQYFGPGTRLTVT.

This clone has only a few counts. CDR3 sequence (DNA): TGTGCCTGGAGTAGCCCGCCAGTGGGGGCTGGGGACACTGAAGCTTTCTTT. This codes for CAWSSPPVGAGDTEAFF. The chain recombines TRBV30 with TRBJ1-1; a possible D gene is TRBD1 (6 bases). This CDR3 is 17 amino acids long. CDR1 is GTSNPN, CDR2 SVGIG, per germline (reference sequence). Deletions cut 2 bases from V and 3 bases from J, with 22 bases between.

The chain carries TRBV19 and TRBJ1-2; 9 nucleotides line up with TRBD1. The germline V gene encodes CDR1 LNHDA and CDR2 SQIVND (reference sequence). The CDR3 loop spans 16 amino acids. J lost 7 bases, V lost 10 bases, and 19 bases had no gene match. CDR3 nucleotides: TGTGCCACGGGAGGCGGGACAGGGCCACAAGGAGGTGGCTACACCTTC. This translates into CATGGGTGPQGGGYTF.

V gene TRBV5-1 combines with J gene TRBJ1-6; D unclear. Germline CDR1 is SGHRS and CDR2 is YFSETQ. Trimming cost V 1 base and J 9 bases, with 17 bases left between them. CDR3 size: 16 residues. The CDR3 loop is CASSLKRTQGISPLHF. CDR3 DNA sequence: TGCGCCAGCAGCTTGAAGCGGACCCAAGGGATTTCACCCCTCCACTTT. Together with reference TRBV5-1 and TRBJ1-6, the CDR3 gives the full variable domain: KAGVTQTPRYLIKTRGQQVTLSCSPISGHRSVSWYQQTPGQGLQFLFEYFSETQRNKGNFPGRFSGRQFSNSRSEMNVSTLELGDSALYLCASSLKRTQGISPLHFGNGTRLTVT.

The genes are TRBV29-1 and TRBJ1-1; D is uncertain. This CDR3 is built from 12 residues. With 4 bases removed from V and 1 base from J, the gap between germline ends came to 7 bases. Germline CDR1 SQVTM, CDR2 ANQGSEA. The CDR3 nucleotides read TGCAGCGTTGGCCCGTCGAACACTGAAGCTTTCTTT. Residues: CSVGPSNTEAFF.

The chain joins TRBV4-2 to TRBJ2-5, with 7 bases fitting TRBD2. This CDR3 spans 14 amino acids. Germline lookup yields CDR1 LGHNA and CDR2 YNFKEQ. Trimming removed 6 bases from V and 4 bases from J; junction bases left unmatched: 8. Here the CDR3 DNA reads TGTGCCAGCAGACAGAGCGGGACGCGAGAGACCCAGTACTTC. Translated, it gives CASRQSGTRETQYF.

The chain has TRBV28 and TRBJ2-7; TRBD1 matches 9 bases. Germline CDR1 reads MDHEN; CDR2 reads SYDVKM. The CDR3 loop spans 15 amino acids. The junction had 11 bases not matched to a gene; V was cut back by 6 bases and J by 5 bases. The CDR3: CASSRTGGAAHEQYF. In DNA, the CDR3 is TGTGCCAGCAGCCGAACAGGGGGCGCGGCCCACGAGCAGTACTTC. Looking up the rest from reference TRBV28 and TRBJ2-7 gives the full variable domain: DVKVTQSSRYLVKRTGEKVFLECVQDMDHENMFWYRQDPGLGLRLIYFSYDVKMKEKGDIPEGYSVSREKKERFSLILESASTNQTSMYLCASSRTGGAAHEQYFGPGTRLTVT.

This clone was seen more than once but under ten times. As DNA, the CDR3 is TGTGCCAGCAGCCGTCCCTCCGAGTCCTACGAGCAGTACTTC. Translated: CASSRPSESYEQYF. V usage is TRBV28 and J usage is TRBJ2-7; D gene uncertain. V was clipped by 6 bases and J by 1 base, with 13 bases between them. This CDR3 is built from 14 residues. In germline, CDR1 is MDHEN, CDR2 SYDVKM.

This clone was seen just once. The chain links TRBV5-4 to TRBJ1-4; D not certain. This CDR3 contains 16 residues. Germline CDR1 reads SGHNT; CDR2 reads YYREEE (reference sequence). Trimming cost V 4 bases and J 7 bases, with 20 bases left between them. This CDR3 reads CASSPERAGRIEKLFF. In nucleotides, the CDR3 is TGTGCCAGCAGCCCCGAGAGAGCGGGGAGGATTGAAAAACTGTTTTTT.

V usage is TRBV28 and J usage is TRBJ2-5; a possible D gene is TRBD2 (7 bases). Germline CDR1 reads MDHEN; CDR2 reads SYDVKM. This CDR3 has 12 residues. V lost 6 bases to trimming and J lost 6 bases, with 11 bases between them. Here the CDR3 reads CASSRGAQTQYF. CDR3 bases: TGTGCCAGCAGCCGGGGGGCGCAGACCCAGTACTTC.